Detailed here is one T cell receptor beta chain. What this receptor recognizes is not known. Per-base qualities were not stored, and no clone one base away is much larger. This entry comes from a study of shared clonotypes between healthy human individuals (dated by TCRdb to 2018 to 2021). Looking at the study overall: The cohort included three men and a couple of women between 18 and 49 years of age. Per donor, three plates each were used for CD4 naive and CD4 memory, two for CD8 naive, and one for CD8 memory. To estimate repertoire size and how much clonotype sharing occurs between individuals, the study deeply sequenced the blood TCR repertoires of 4 to 6 healthy adults. To increase sequencing depth and limit assay-specific biases, different laboratories used diverse techniques to prepare libraries and sequence TCR repertoires. Each donor's leukapheresis produced roughly between roughly 0.94 and 9.5 billion PBMCs. Results the study describes overall, beyond this receptor: Sampling was limited to blood, and TCR repertoires in tissue likely differ from TCR repertoires in blood. Incomplete sequencing was indicated by rarefaction of sorted-subset datasets, despite the large sequencing depth. Naive subsets generally had larger estimated clonotype richness than memory subsets did. Pairwise subsampling indicated that sequencing depth was expected to affect the degree of clonotype sharing among donors. The small number of donors limited the genetic and exposure-history diversity represented. Compared with non-shared clonotypes, the clonotypes found in all four sorted-subset donors had higher generation probabilities. When a few donors were compared, the shared fraction of clonotypes was about 5.2% for naive CD4, around 3.6% for naive CD8, about 2.4% for memory CD4, and 0.35% to 0.5% for memory CD8.

In the germline V gene (reference sequence), CDR1 corresponds to SSHAT and CDR2 to FNYEAQ. Cut back by 4 bases and 5 bases, the V and J ends lie 9 bases apart. CDR3 length: 13 amino acids, cysteine to phenylalanine. Of all the DNA, just the CDR3 is kept, 39 bases in frame from base 1. TCR CDR3 regions were amplified from genomic DNA by multiplex PCR using the deep immunoSEQ assay. Extracted genomic DNA from each cell subset was spread evenly across all wells of several immunoSEQ 96-well plates, with each plate serving as a replicate. Each replicate PCR for sorted subsets received 150 to 250 ng genomic DNA, equal to about 30,000 T cell genomes. The purified libraries were quantified using a Qubit 3.0 fluorometer, sized with a Bioanalyzer 2100, and then quantified again using the KAPA Library Quantification kit. A separate single-read 150-cycle Illumina NextSeq 550 flow cell was used to sequence each immunoSEQ 96-well plate. The original pipeline was this. Because only junctional sequences without quality scores were contained in the immunoSEQ output, filtering matching that applied to full-length reads could not be performed. To assign V/J genes and CDR3, sequences were annotated against IMGT germline references using PyIR, a Python wrapper for IgBLAST v1.9. Reads were filtered out if the reads had weak V/J assignments (E-value above 1e-6), no CDR3, stop codons, out-of-frame junctions, or ambiguous translated residues. V3J clonotypes were defined as sequences sharing the same inferred V gene, J gene, and CDR3 amino acid sequence. Percentage overlap between repertoires was calculated by dividing the number of shared unique clonotypes by the size of the smaller repertoire. RTK rarefaction, the Chao1 estimator, and Recon v2.1 estimates of unobserved clonotypes were used to assess repertoire richness. Generation probabilities for all TCRbeta clonotypes obtained by the gDNA method from a handful of donors were computed using OLGA. TCRdb's version of the immuneACCESS table is confined to in-frame rearrangements and falls short of the full clone set. An unresolved V gene accounts for under half of the shortfall where checked; the remainder is of unknown origin. V, J and clone size are those of that table, while D and trimming were read from the DNA. The table for this sample lists approximately 1,000,000 clones; approximately 80% of them were counted only once. The ten largest clones take up more than 0.5% of the sample.

Donors were healthy HIV-negative adults with no recently reported acute infections or vaccinations. Every donor was a Caucasian adult residing in Nashville, Tennessee, USA. CD4+ T cells were enriched through magnetic negative selection, after which naive cells were positively selected on CD45RA and the remaining negative fraction served as the memory subset. After blood collection by leukapheresis, PBMCs were isolated using Ficoll-Histopaque density gradient centrifugation and then cryopreserved in the vapor phase of liquid nitrogen. Analytical flow cytometry was used to check the purity and quantity of each magnetically sorted T cell population. Genomic DNA was isolated from each sorted fraction and quantified by UV absorbance on a Nanodrop 2000c.

Rearrangement joined TRBV7-7 to TRBJ2-1; the D gene identity is not certain. The TCR was taken from a man between 18 and 35 years old in good health. Some clones in this sample may be carry-over from other donors' samples. The sample taken for sequencing was memory CD4+ T cells from PBMCs. The sample's cell subset or site, from its label and the paper: CD45RA-negative fraction. The sequenced DNA: TGTGCCAGCAGCTCCTCATACAACAATGAGCAGTTCTTC. It codes for CASSSSYNNEQFF.